These 27 T cell receptor beta chains originate from one sample sequenced in a study of PD-L1 blockade in urothelial cancer. Described time point: peripheral blood 6 weeks after treatment start. Generated by immunoSEQ multiplex PCR, the TCRdb table keeps only in-frame clones and is missing some. This table holds about 130,000 clones, 86% found once. Sequences were derived from PBMCs, sampled around atezolizumab (anti-PD-L1) treatment. These receptors all come from a man aged 50-60 years with urothelial cancer.

The rearrangement uses TRBV28 and TRBJ2-7; D unresolved. Trimming stripped 5 bases from V and 2 bases from J, with 19 bases between. The CDR3 has 16 amino acids. Germline CDR1 and CDR2: MDHEN and SYDVKM. CDR3 in DNA: TGTGCCAGCAGTCCGACCTACCCGCGGAACGCCTACGAGCAGTACTTC. Amino acids: CASSPTYPRNAYEQYF.

This chain uses TRBV7-9 with TRBJ2-1; D is possibly TRBD1 (6 bases). This CDR3 has 16 residues. The germline V gene has CDR1 SEHNR and CDR2 FQNEAQ (reference sequence). V lost 4 bases and J 0 bases, leaving 13 bases between the germline ends. In DNA form, the CDR3 reads TGTGCCAGCAGCTCCGTACAGGGAAGCTCCTACAATGAGCAGTTCTTC. Protein product: CASSSVQGSSYNEQFF.

The sample holds one count of this clone. The rearrangement joins TRBV28 to TRBJ2-7; TRBD1 aligns across 8 bases. This CDR3 has 13 amino acids. Germline assignment: CDR1 MDHEN and CDR2 SYDVKM. J lost 8 bases, V lost 5 bases, and 8 bases had no gene match. The chain's CDR3 is CASSPQGVTQQYF. CDR3 bases: TGTGCCAGCAGTCCACAGGGGGTCACGCAGCAGTACTTC.

The chain carries TRBV28 and TRBJ2-5; D is possibly TRBD2 (6 bases). This CDR3 comprises 15 residues. Trimming took off 2 bases at V and 4 bases at J, with 14 bases between the two ends. Per germline, CDR1 MDHEN and CDR2 SYDVKM. The CDR3, as DNA: TGTGCCAGCAGTTTAACGGGGGAAGGTGTAGAGACCCAGTACTTC. The encoded protein is CASSLTGEGVETQYF. Variable domain in full (rest from reference TRBV28 and TRBJ2-5): DVKVTQSSRYLVKRTGEKVFLECVQDMDHENMFWYRQDPGLGLRLIYFSYDVKMKEKGDIPEGYSVSREKKERFSLILESASTNQTSMYLCASSLTGEGVETQYFGPGTRLLVL.

This clone was detected a few times. The chain employs TRBV5-1 and TRBJ1-2, with TRBD1 identical over 7 bases. Trimming removed 0 bases from V and 12 bases from J; junction bases left unmatched: 11. Germline CDR1 and CDR2: SGHRS and YFSETQ. The CDR3 has 14 amino acids. CDR3 nucleotides: TGCGCCAGCAGCTTGGCCCCCGCAGAGGGGGCGCACACCTTC. Translating gives CASSLAPAEGAHTF.

The J gene is TRBJ1-2, the V gene TRBV5-5, with D possibly matching TRBD1 (6 bases). The CDR3 is 13 amino acids. Trimming took 4 bases from V and 5 from J, leaving 12 bases between them. CDR1 and CDR2 from the germline V gene are SGHKS and YYEKEE (reference sequence). CDR3 amino acids: CASSARGGYGYTF. CDR3 bases: TGTGCCAGCAGCGCGAGGGGGGGATATGGCTACACCTTC.

V is TRBV30 and J is TRBJ1-4, with a possible D match to TRBD1 (6 bases). The CDR3 totals 16 residues. The germline CDR1 and CDR2 sequences are GTSNPN and SVGIG (reference sequence). V gave up 4 bases and J gave up 4 bases, with 19 bases separating them. CDR3 protein: CAWKSRTEGYNEKLFF. CDR3 nucleotide sequence: TGTGCCTGGAAATCGAGGACAGAGGGTTATAATGAAAAACTGTTTTTT.

This sequence joins TRBV27 and TRBJ2-7, with 11 bases lining up with TRBD2. CDR3 length: 14 amino acids. With 6 bases clipped from V and 2 bases from J, the junction kept 3 bases outside the gene matches. CDR1 is MNHEY, CDR2 SMNVEV, per germline (reference sequence). The CDR3 DNA reads TGTGCCAGCAGACCGGGACTAGCGGCCTACGAGCAGTACTTC. It is translated as CASRPGLAAYEQYF.

The V call is TRBV5-1, the J call TRBJ2-1; the D gene is possibly TRBD1 (6 bases). Germline CDR1 and CDR2: SGHRS and YFSETQ. V shed 1 base and J shed 7 bases, with 15 bases lying between them. CDR3 size: 15 residues. CDR3 sequence (DNA): TGCGCCAGCAGCTTGTTAGGGGGAGAGGGGAATGAGCAGTTCTTC. Amino acid sequence: CASSLLGGEGNEQFF. The full variable domain, rest sourced from reference TRBV5-1 and TRBJ2-1, is KAGVTQTPRYLIKTRGQQVTLSCSPISGHRSVSWYQQTPGQGLQFLFEYFSETQRNKGNFPGRFSGRQFSNSRSEMNVSTLELGDSALYLCASSLLGGEGNEQFFGPGTRLTVL.

The chain couples TRBV27 to TRBJ1-2; 7 bases map to TRBD1. V gave up 3 bases and J gave up 0 bases; unmatched junction bases: 1. Germline values: CDR1 MNHEY, CDR2 SMNVEV (reference sequence). There are 14 residues in the CDR3. The CDR3 spells CASSFGQANYGYTF. The CDR3 DNA is TGTGCCAGCAGTTTCGGACAGGCTAACTATGGCTACACCTTC.

The CDR3: CASSRDRGFQPQHF. The CDR3 DNA reads as TGTGCCAGCAGTAGGGACAGGGGTTTTCAGCCCCAGCATTTT. The chain links TRBV28 to TRBJ1-5, with 10 bases lining up with TRBD1. This CDR3 region has 14 residues. The V gene's germline CDR1 is MDHEN and CDR2 SYDVKM. The ends lost 5 bases at V and 6 bases at J; junction bases unmatched: 4.

The gene calls are TRBV2 and TRBJ2-3; TRBD2 is a possible D gene (6 bases). CDR3 length: 15 residues. Germline lookup yields CDR1 SNHLY and CDR2 FYNNEI. The germline V and J ends were trimmed by 10 bases and 4 bases, with 21 bases remaining between them. CDR3 coding DNA: TGTGCCACACAGCCCCTTAGCGGAAAGGCAGATACGCAGTATTTT. Translating gives CATQPLSGKADTQYF.

This chain joins TRBV18 and TRBJ1-5; D gene unclear. Germline V gene data show CDR1 as KGHSH and CDR2 as LQKENI. The V gene lost 4 bases and the J gene lost 2 bases, with 9 bases spanning the gap. CDR3 size: 14 residues. CDR3 amino acids: CASSRQEGNQPQHF. For the CDR3, the DNA is TGTGCCAGCTCACGGCAGGAGGGCAATCAGCCCCAGCATTTT.

The V gene is TRBV27, the J gene TRBJ1-2; no clear D gene. Germline V lookup: CDR1 MNHEY, CDR2 SMNVEV (reference sequence). The length of the CDR3 is 13 residues. The ends were cut back, 0 bases at V and 4 bases at J, with 6 bases in the middle. CDR3 nucleotides: TGTGCCAGCAGTTTATCGTCCAGCTATGGCTACACCTTC. Its translation: CASSLSSSYGYTF.

V and J are TRBV5-4 and TRBJ2-1, with 10 nucleotides matching TRBD2. The CDR3 has 15 amino acids. Germline-derived CDR1 and CDR2 are SGHNT and YYREEE (reference sequence). V lost 0 bases and J lost 8; bases outside the gene matches: 5. The CDR3 nucleotides are TGTGCCAGCAGCTTGGGACTAGCGGGTAGGGATGAGCAGTTCTTC. It specifies CASSLGLAGRDEQFF. Together with reference TRBV5-4 and TRBJ2-1, the CDR3 gives the full variable domain: ETGVTQSPTHLIKTRGQQVTLRCSSQSGHNTVSWYQQALGQGPQFIFQYYREEENGRGNFPPRFSGLQFPNYSSELNVNALELDDSALYLCASSLGLAGRDEQFFGPGTRLTVL.

This clone was found once. The V gene is TRBV30, the J gene TRBJ2-1; D perhaps matches TRBD1 (6 bases). Trimming left V 3 bases short and J 0 bases short, with 15 bases between. The CDR3 has 16 residues. Looked up from germline, CDR1 is GTSNPN and CDR2 is SVGIG (reference sequence). The CDR3 DNA is TGTGCCTGGAGCCCTGCTAGGACAGACTCCTACAATGAGCAGTTCTTC. It yields the protein CAWSPARTDSYNEQFF. Based on the CDR3 plus reference TRBV30 and TRBJ2-1, the full variable domain is SQTIHQWPATLVQPVGSPLSLECTVEGTSNPNLYWYRQAAGRGLQLLFYSVGIGQISSEVPQNLSASRPQDRQFILSSKKLLLSDSGFYLCAWSPARTDSYNEQFFGPGTRLTVL.

The rearrangement joins TRBV4-2 to TRBJ2-7, with D possibly matching TRBD1 (6 bases). V shed 0 bases and J shed 4 bases, with 10 bases lying between them. This CDR3 has 14 amino acids. Germline V gives CDR1 LGHNA, CDR2 YNFKEQ. This chain's CDR3 is CASSQDQRGYEQYF. The CDR3 DNA reads TGTGCCAGCAGCCAAGATCAGAGGGGGTACGAGCAGTACTTC.

The CDR3 loop is CASSRQAGGPYNEQFF. The CDR3 DNA follows: TGTGCCAGTAGTCGACAAGCGGGAGGGCCATACAATGAGCAGTTCTTC. The chain carries TRBV19 and TRBJ2-1, with 10 bases identical to TRBD2. Germline lookup yields CDR1 LNHDA and CDR2 SQIVND (reference sequence). The CDR3 sequence is 16 residues long. Unmatched junction bases numbered 8, after V lost 5 bases and J lost 4 bases.

This chain connects TRBV2 to TRBJ1-6, with TRBD1 matching over 7 bases. This CDR3 comprises 14 residues. The J segment lost 14 bases and the V segment lost 7 bases, leaving 14 bases of the junction unmatched. The germline CDR1 and CDR2 sequences are SNHLY and FYNNEI. CDR3 in DNA: TGTGCCAGCAAAAGGACAGGTTCGGAATGGGCCCTCCACTTT. Translation: CASKRTGSEWALHF.

The chain recombines TRBV7-2 with TRBJ2-7, with 7 nucleotides matching TRBD2. The CDR3 spans 13 residues. The V gene's germline CDR1 is SGHTA and CDR2 FQGNSA. Trimming took 4 bases from V and 7 from J; bases not matched to a gene: 7. The CDR3 loop is CASSWGGLQEQYF. Written as DNA, the CDR3 is TGTGCCAGCAGCTGGGGGGGACTCCAGGAGCAGTACTTC.

The J gene is TRBJ1-5, the V gene TRBV6-1; D is ambiguous. With 4 bases removed from V and 4 bases from J, the gap between germline ends came to 11 bases. The V gene's germline CDR1 is MNHNS and CDR2 SASEGT. The CDR3 covers 14 residues. The CDR3 sequence is CASSGERRNQPQHF. DNA of the CDR3: TGTGCCAGCAGTGGTGAACGGCGGAATCAGCCCCAGCATTTT.

V usage is TRBV6-1 and J usage is TRBJ2-2; 7 bases agree with TRBD2. The germline CDR1 and CDR2 sequences are MNHNS and SASEGT. The CDR3 length is 13 residues. J lost 8 bases, V lost 6 bases, and 6 bases had no gene match. In DNA form, the CDR3 reads TGTGCCAGCAGAGGGACTACCTTGGGGGAGCTGTTTTTT. Its protein is CASRGTTLGELFF.

This sequence joins TRBV7-9 and TRBJ2-1; 13 bases fit TRBD2. The CDR3 sequence is 15 residues long. The trim removed 4 bases at V and 9 bases at J, leaving 6 bases unmatched. Germline V gives CDR1 SEHNR, CDR2 FQNEAQ (reference sequence). CDR3 nucleotides: TGTGCCAGCAGCTCCGGACTAGCGGGAGTGGGTGAGCAGTTCTTC. It encodes CASSSGLAGVGEQFF.

The chain employs TRBV27 and TRBJ2-2; 13 bases match TRBD2. V lost 6 bases, J lost 7 bases, and 11 bases stayed unmatched. CDR3 size: 17 residues. Germline V gives CDR1 MNHEY, CDR2 SMNVEV (reference sequence). CDR3 coding DNA: TGTGCCAGCAGAACCATGGGACTAGCGGGACCTTACGGGGAGCTGTTTTTT. It specifies CASRTMGLAGPYGELFF.

This chain links TRBV2 with TRBJ1-2; 9 nucleotides line up with TRBD1. Trimming cost V 4 bases and J 4 bases; bases outside gene matches: 4. The CDR3 loop spans 14 amino acids. The germline V gene encodes CDR1 SNHLY and CDR2 FYNNEI. CDR3 in DNA: TGTGCCAGCAGTGGGGACAGGGCAGGCTATGGCTACACCTTC. Amino acid sequence: CASSGDRAGYGYTF.

V gene TRBV28 combines with J gene TRBJ2-7; D is ambiguous. V lost 10 bases and J lost 1, with 17 bases in between. Per the germline V gene, CDR1 is MDHEN and CDR2 is SYDVKM. The CDR3 has 14 residues. CDR3 nucleotides: TGTGCCACCTCACGATACCACAAATCCTACGAGCAGTACTTC. Residues: CATSRYHKSYEQYF.

The V gene is TRBV5-6, the J gene TRBJ2-5, with TRBD2 matching over 11 bases. Per germline, CDR1 SGHDT and CDR2 YYEEEE. The CDR3 loop spans 19 amino acids. V gave up 4 bases and J gave up 0 bases; unmatched junction bases: 14. The CDR3 DNA is TGTGCCAGCAGCCAATTCCTGACTAGCGGGGAGGGCTACCAAGAGACCCAGTACTTC. Protein sequence: CASSQFLTSGEGYQETQYF.